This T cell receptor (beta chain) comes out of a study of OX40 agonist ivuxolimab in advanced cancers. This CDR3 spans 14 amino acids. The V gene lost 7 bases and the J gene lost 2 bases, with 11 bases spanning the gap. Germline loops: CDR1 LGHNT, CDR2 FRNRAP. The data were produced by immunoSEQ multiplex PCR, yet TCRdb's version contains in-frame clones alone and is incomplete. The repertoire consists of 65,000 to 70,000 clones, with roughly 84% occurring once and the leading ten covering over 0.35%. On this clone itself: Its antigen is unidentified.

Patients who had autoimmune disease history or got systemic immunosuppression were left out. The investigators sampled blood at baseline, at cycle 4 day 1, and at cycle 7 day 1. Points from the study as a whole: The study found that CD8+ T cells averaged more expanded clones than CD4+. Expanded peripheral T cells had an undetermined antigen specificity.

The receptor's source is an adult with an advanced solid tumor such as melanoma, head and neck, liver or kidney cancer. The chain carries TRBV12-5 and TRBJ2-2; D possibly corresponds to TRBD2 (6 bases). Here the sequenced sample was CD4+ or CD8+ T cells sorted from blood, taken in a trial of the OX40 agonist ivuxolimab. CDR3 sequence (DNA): TGTGCTAGTGCGAAGGAGGGAAACACCGGGGAGCTGTTTTTT. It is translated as CASAKEGNTGELFF.